What follows is one TCR beta chain and its context. Its antigen is undetermined. The CDR3 spans 14 residues. Germline CDR1 LNHNV, CDR2 YYDKDF (reference sequence). Trimming cost V 0 bases and J 9 bases, with 12 bases left between them. This sample is drawn from a study of cytomegalovirus exposure and HLA in healthy donors. 13 Jbeta primers and 60 Vbeta primers were used for the PCR. Only in-frame clones appear in the TCRdb table, and some are missing; sequencing was by immunoSEQ multiplex PCR. Of some 93,000 clones detected, approximately 83% appear once; the ten largest clones hold about 4%. Study-level findings and limits: Associated with cytomegalovirus, according to the listing, were around 160 TCR beta chains.

When sampled, the donors appeared nominally healthy, though they likely had unrecorded immune exposures. The receptor comes from a man in his forties or fifties in good health and CMV-seronegative. The sample was PBMCs. The chain is built from TRBV15 and TRBJ2-1, with D possibly being TRBD1 (6 bases). CDR3 amino acids: CATSRDTGQVEQFF. CDR3 DNA sequence: TGTGCCACCAGCAGAGATACAGGGCAAGTTGAGCAGTTCTTC. The complete variable domain, with remaining parts taken from reference TRBV15 and TRBJ2-1, reads DAMVIQNPRYQVTQFGKPVTLSCSQTLNHNVMYWYQQKSSQAPKLLFHYYDKDFNNEADTPDNFQSRRPNTSFCFLDIRSPGLGDTAMYLCATSRDTGQVEQFFGPGTRLTVL.